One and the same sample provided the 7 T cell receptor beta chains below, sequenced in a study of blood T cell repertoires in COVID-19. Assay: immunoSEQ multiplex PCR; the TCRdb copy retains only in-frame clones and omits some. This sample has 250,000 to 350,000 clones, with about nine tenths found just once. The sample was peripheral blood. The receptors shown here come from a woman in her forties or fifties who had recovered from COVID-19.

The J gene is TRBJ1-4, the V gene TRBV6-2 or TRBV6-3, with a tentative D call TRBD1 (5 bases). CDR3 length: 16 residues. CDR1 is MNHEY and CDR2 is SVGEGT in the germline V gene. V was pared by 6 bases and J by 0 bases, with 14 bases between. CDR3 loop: CASSRDFVSTNEKLFF. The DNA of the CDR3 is TGTGCCAGCAGCAGGGACTTCGTCTCAACTAATGAAAAACTGTTTTTT.

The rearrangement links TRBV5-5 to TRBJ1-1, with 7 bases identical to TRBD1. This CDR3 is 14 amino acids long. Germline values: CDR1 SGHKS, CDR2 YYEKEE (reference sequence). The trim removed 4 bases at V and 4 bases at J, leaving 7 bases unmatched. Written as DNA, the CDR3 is TGTGCCAGCAGCAGTAGACAGGGTGTCACTGAAGCTTTCTTT. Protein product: CASSSRQGVTEAFF.

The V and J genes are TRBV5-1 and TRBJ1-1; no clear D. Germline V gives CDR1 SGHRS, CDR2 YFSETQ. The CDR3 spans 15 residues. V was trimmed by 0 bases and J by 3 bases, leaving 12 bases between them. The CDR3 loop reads CASSLAGGAHTEAFF. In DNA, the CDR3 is TGCGCCAGCAGCTTGGCCGGAGGAGCCCACACTGAAGCTTTCTTT.

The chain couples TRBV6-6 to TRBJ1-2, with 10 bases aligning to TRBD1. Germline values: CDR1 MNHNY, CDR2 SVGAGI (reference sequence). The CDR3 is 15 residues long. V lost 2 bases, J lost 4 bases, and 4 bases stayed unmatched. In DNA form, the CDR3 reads TGTGCCAGCAGTTACGCGACAGGGGGCGGCTATGGCTACACCTTC. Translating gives CASSYATGGGYGYTF.

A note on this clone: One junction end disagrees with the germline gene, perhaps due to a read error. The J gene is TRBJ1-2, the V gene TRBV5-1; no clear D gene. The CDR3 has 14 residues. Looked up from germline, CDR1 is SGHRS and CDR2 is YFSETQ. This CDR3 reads CASSPRGPKDGCTF. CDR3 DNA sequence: TGCGCCAGCAGCCCTAGAGGTCCAAAGGATGGCTGCACCTTC. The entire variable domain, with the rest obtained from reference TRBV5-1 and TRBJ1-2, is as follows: KAGVTQTPRYLIKTRGQQVTLSCSPISGHRSVSWYQQTPGQGLQFLFEYFSETQRNKGNFPGRFSGRQFSNSRSEMNVSTLELGDSALYLCASSPRGPKDGCTFGSGTRLTVV.

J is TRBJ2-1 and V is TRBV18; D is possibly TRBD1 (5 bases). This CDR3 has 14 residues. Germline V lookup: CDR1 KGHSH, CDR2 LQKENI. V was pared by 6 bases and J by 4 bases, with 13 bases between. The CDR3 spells CASSTSTEYNEQFF. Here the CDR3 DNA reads TGTGCCAGCTCTACCTCGACAGAGTACAATGAGCAGTTCTTC.

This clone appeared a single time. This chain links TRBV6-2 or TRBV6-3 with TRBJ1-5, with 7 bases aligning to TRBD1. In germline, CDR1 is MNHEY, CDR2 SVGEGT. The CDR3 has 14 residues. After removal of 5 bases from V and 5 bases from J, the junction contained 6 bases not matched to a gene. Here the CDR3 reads CASSPRQGHQPQHF. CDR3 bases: TGTGCCAGCAGTCCCCGACAGGGACATCAGCCCCAGCATTTT.